These T cell receptor beta chains were read from a single sample in a study of T-cell reconstitution after alpha-beta-depleted transplantation in children. One entry per CDR3 protein, called by TCRdb with MiXCR from the PCR reads. The data show 120,000 to 150,000 distinct CDR3 sequences, with 8.8% seen just once and less than 20% held by the top ten. The sequences come from PBMCs, mostly from graft donor cells, collected 180 days after TCRalphabeta/CD19-depleted stem cell transplant. The receptors were gathered from a female patient aged 2-10 years who had a stem cell transplant for congenital amegakaryocytic thrombocytopenia, so the T cells may come from the graft donor. The conserved cysteine and the conserved F or W are not part of the CDR3 here.

j_call v_call cdr3_aa
TRBJ2-5 TRBV6-5 ASRSYSGETQY
TRBJ2-1 TRBV7-8 ASSLVLAGYNEQF
TRBJ1-3 TRBV3-1 ASSQARDTIY
TRBJ1-1 TRBV5-5 ASSLVGGVPLEAF
TRBJ2-1 TRBV2 ASSEGLRDEQF
TRBJ1-2 TRBV5-4 ASSSGLLGGYT
TRBJ1-6 TRBV7-6 ASTARHGNSPLH
TRBJ2-7 TRBV5-6 ASSLVGLLKDEQY
TRBJ2-5 TRBV15 ATGSTRTSGRTETQY
TRBJ1-3 TRBV5-1 ASSLQGVSGNTIY
TRBJ2-5 TRBV5-1 ASSEFGIDGTSQETQY
TRBJ2-5 TRBV20-1 SASPLGVLETQY
TRBJ2-5 TRBV7-2 ASSSFRGETQY